The source of this T cell receptor (beta chain) is a study of blood T cell repertoires in COVID-19. Study-wide background: The United States, Italy and Spain provided the acute and convalescent COVID-19 samples. T cells, B-cell-depleted T cells, or PBMCs provided the cDNA or gDNA that served as material.

V was shortened by 2 bases and J by 4 bases, with 19 bases between the two germline ends. CDR3 length: 17 amino acids. Germline V gene lookup returns CDR1 SGHAT and CDR2 FQNNGV. Sequenced by immunoSEQ multiplex PCR; TCRdb stores in-frame clones only, minus some. The sample holds around 270,000 clones, more than 85% seen once. This chain uses TRBV11-2 with TRBJ2-3, with D possibly matching TRBD1 (6 bases). The source material was peripheral blood. This clonotype was obtained from a man under 40 with acute or convalescent COVID-19. The CDR3 here is CASSLTPGRGRADTQYF. The CDR3 DNA sequence: TGTGCCAGCAGCTTAACCCCTGGCAGGGGTAGGGCAGATACGCAGTATTTT.